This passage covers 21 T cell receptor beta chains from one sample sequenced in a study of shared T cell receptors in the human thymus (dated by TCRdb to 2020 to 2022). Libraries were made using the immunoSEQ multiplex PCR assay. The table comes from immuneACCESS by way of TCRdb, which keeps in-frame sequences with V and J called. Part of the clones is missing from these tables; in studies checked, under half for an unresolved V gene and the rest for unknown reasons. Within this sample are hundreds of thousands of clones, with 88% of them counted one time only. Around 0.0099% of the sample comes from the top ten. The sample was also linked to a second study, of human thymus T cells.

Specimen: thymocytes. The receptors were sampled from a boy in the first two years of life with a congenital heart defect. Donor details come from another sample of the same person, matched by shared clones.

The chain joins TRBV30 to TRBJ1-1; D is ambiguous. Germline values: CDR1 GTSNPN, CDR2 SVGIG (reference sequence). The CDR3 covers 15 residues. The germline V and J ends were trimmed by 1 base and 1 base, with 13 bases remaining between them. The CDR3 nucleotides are TGTGCCTGGAGTGGGCCTTTTAGAGGGAACACTGAAGCTTTCTTT. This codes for CAWSGPFRGNTEAFF.

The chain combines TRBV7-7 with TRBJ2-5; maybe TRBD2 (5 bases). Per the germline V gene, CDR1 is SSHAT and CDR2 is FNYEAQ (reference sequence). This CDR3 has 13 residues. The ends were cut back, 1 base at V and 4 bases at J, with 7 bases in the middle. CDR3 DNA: TGTGCCAGCAGCTTAGAAAGCGGAGAGACCCAGTACTTC. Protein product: CASSLESGETQYF.

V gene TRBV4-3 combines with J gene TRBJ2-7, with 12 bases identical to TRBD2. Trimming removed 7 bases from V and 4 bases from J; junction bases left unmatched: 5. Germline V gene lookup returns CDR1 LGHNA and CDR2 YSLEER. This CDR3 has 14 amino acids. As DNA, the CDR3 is TGCGCCAGCATCTCGACTAGCGGGAGTTACGAGCAGTACTTC. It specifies CASISTSGSYEQYF.

This CDR3 is CASSIGDRVRAGATCNEQFF. In DNA, the CDR3 is TGTGCCAGTAGTATAGGTGATAGGGTCAGAGCGGGAGCAACGTGCAATGAGCAGTTCTTC. This rearrangement joins TRBV19 to TRBJ2-1, with 8 positions matching TRBD2. Germline V gene sequence: CDR1 LNHDA, CDR2 SQIVND (reference sequence). The J segment lost 6 bases and the V segment lost 1 base, leaving 20 bases of the junction unmatched. The CDR3 spans 20 residues.

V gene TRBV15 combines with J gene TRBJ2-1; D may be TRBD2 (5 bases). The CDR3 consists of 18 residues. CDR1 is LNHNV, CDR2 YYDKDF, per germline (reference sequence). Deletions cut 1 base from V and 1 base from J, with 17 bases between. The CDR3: CATSRGLGPTTSYNEQFF. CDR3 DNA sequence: TGTGCCACCAGCAGAGGTCTTGGACCGACTACTTCCTACAATGAGCAGTTCTTC.

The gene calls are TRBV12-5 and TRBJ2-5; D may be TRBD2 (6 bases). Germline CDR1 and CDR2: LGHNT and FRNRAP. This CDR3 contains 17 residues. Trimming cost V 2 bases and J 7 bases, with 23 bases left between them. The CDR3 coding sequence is TGTGCTAGTGGTTTGTGGGTTTGGGACTCCGGTAACTGGACCCAGTACTTC. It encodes CASGLWVWDSGNWTQYF.

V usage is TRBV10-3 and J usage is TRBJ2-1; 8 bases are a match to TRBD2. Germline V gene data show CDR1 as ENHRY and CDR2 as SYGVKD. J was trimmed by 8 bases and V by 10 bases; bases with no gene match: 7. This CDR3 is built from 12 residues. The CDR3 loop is CATSGSGDEQFF. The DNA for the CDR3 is TGTGCCACCAGCGGGAGTGGCGATGAGCAGTTCTTC.

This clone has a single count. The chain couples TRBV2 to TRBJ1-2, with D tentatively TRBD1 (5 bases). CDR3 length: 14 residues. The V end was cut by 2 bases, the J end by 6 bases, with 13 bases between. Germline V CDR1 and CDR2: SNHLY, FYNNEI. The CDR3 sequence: CASSEPGKADGYTF. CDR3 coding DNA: TGTGCCAGCAGTGAACCAGGGAAGGCTGATGGCTACACCTTC.

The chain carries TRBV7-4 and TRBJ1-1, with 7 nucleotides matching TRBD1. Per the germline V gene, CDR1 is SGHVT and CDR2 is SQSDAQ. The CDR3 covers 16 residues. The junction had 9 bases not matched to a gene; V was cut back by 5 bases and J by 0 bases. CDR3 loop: CASSEGQRNMNTEAFF. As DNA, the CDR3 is TGTGCCAGCAGCGAGGGACAGAGAAACATGAACACTGAAGCTTTCTTT.

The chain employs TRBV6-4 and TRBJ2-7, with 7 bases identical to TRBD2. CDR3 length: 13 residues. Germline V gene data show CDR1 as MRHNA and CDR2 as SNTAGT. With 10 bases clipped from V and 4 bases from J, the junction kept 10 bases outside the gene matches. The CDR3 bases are TGTGCCACCAAGAGTAGCGGGCCGTACGAGCAGTACTTC. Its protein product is CATKSSGPYEQYF.

The CDR3 loop reads CASSHEDRGKDTQYF. For the CDR3, the DNA is TGTGCCAGCAGCCATGAGGACAGGGGGAAAGATACGCAGTATTTT. V and J are TRBV4-2 and TRBJ2-3; 10 bases agree with TRBD1. This CDR3 spans 15 amino acids. The germline gives CDR1 LGHNA, CDR2 YNFKEQ. V lost 3 bases, J lost 5 bases, and 5 bases stayed unmatched.

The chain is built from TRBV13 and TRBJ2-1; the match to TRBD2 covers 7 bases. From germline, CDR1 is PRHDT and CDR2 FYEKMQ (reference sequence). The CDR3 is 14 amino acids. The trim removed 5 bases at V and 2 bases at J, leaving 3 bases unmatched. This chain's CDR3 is CASSQAGPYNEQFF. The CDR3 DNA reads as TGTGCCAGCAGCCAAGCGGGGCCCTACAATGAGCAGTTCTTC.

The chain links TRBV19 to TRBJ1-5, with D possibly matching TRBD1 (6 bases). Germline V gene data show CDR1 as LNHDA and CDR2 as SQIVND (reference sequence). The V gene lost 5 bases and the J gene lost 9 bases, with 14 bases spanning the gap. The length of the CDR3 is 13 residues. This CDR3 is CASSLTDSSPQHF. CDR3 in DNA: TGTGCCAGTAGTCTCACGGACAGCTCGCCCCAGCATTTT.

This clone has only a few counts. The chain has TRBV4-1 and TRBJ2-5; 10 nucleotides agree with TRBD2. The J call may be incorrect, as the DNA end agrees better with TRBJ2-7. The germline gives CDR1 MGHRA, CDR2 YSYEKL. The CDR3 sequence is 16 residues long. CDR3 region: CASSQDRTSGSYEQYF. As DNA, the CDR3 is TGCGCCAGCAGCCAAGATAGGACTAGCGGTTCCTACGAGCAGTACTTC.

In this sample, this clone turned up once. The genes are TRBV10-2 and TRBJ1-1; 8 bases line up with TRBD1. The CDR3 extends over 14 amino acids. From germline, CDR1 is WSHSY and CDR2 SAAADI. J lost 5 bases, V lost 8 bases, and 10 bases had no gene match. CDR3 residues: CASGDGQGGTEAFF. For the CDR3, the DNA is TGCGCCAGCGGGGATGGACAGGGCGGAACTGAAGCTTTCTTT.

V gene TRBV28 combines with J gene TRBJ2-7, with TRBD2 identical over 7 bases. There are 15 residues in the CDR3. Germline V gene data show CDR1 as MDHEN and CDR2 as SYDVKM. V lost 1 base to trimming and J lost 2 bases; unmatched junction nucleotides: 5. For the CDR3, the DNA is TGTGCCAGCAGTTTATTGCGGGGGTATCCCTACGAGCAGTACTTC. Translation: CASSLLRGYPYEQYF.

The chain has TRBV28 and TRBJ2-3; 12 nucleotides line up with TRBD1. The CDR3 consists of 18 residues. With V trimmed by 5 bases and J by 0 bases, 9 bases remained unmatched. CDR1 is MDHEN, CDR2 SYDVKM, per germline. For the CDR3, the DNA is TGTGCCAGCAGTCACTCCGGGACAGGGGGCGGTAGCACAGATACGCAGTATTTT. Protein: CASSHSGTGGGSTDTQYF. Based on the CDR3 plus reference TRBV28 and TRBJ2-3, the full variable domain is DVKVTQSSRYLVKRTGEKVFLECVQDMDHENMFWYRQDPGLGLRLIYFSYDVKMKEKGDIPEGYSVSREKKERFSLILESASTNQTSMYLCASSHSGTGGGSTDTQYFGPGTRLTVL.

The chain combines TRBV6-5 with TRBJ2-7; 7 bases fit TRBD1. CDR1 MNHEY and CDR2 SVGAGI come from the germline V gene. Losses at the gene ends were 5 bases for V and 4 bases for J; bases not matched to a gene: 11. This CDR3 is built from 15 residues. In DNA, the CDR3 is TGTGCCAGCAGTCTCCGCCAGGGGGTGATGTACGAGCAGTACTTC. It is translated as CASSLRQGVMYEQYF.

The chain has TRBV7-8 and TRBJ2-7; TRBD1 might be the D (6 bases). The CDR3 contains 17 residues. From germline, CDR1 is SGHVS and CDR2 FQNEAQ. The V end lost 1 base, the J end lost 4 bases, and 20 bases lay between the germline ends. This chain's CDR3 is CASSLGTNRVNVYEQYF. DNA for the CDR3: TGTGCCAGCAGCTTAGGAACGAACAGGGTTAACGTTTACGAGCAGTACTTC.

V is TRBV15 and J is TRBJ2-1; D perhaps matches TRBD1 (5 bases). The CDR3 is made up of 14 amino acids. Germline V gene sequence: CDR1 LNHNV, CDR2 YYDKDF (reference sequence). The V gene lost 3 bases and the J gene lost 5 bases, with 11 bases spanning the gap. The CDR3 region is CATSSSLTDNEQFF. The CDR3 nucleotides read TGTGCCACCAGCAGTTCCTTGACAGACAATGAGCAGTTCTTC. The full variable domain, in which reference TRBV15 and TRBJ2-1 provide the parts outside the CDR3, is DAMVIQNPRYQVTQFGKPVTLSCSQTLNHNVMYWYQQKSSQAPKLLFHYYDKDFNNEADTPDNFQSRRPNTSFCFLDIRSPGLGDTAMYLCATSSSLTDNEQFFGPGTRLTVL.

The CDR3: CADQGEGAKNIQYF. CDR3 nucleotides: TGTGCCGACCAGGGGGAAGGAGCCAAAAACATTCAGTACTTC. V is TRBV12-5 and J is TRBJ2-4; TRBD1 matches 7 bases. The CDR3 spans 14 residues. CDR1 and CDR2 (germline): LGHNT, FRNRAP.